This is a list of T cell receptor beta chains from one sample in a study of cytomegalovirus exposure and HLA in healthy donors. Generated by immunoSEQ multiplex PCR, the TCRdb table keeps only in-frame clones and is missing some. The sample's table shows roughly 31,000 clones. The sequenced sample consisted of PBMCs. The receptors originated from a man aged 30-40 years in good health and CMV-seronegative. The CDR3 runs from the conserved cysteine through the conserved F or W. The order of the fields is CDR3 protein, V gene, J gene.

CDR3: CASSGGAGSYNSPLHF
V: TRBV25-1
J: TRBJ1-6

CDR3: CASSPNRVGNQPQHF
V: TRBV6-1
J: TRBJ1-5

CDR3: CASSQDSGSSYEQYF
V: TRBV4-2
J: TRBJ2-7

CDR3: CASGLVIRGLNQPQHF
V: TRBV12-5
J: TRBJ1-5

CDR3: CASSLEYEQYF
V: TRBV28
J: TRBJ2-7

CDR3: CASSFEQGGTDTQYF
V: TRBV13
J: TRBJ2-3

CDR3: CASSLALGWETQYF
V: TRBV5-6
J: TRBJ2-5

CDR3: CASSRTSGDNEQFF
V: TRBV5-4
J: TRBJ2-1

CDR3: CASSFSGVGSPLHF
V: TRBV28
J: TRBJ1-6

CDR3: CASSQALAGAGEQFF
V: TRBV14
J: TRBJ2-1

CDR3: CASSPGTGGNTEAFF
V: TRBV18
J: TRBJ1-1

CDR3: CASSANTGELFF
V: TRBV28
J: TRBJ2-2

CDR3: CASSTQAGADEQYF
V: TRBV5-1
J: TRBJ2-7

CDR3: CASSLVGQRFNNEQFF
V: TRBV7-2
J: TRBJ2-1

CDR3: CAISDLSGTSETGELFF
V: TRBV10-3
J: TRBJ2-2

CDR3: CASAGQPTDTQYF
V: TRBV4-2
J: TRBJ2-3

CDR3: CASSAVDSRADTQYF
V: TRBV9
J: TRBJ2-3

CDR3: CASSSTSGGSYNEQFF
V: TRBV28
J: TRBJ2-1

CDR3: CASSIRASADTQYF
V: TRBV19
J: TRBJ2-3

CDR3: CASSRGGILDQPQHF
V: TRBV7-9
J: TRBJ1-5

CDR3: CASSPRQAHYGYTF
V: TRBV18
J: TRBJ1-2

CDR3: CATDTSLLYEQYF
V: TRBV28
J: TRBJ2-7

CDR3: CASRQGRAEQYF
V: TRBV11-3
J: TRBJ2-7